This T cell receptor (beta chain) appears in the sequencing data of a study of CD8 T cells in Susac syndrome. Study results and caveats: Acknowledgment was made by the study that its TCR sequencing and HLA analysis involved a relatively small number of individuals.

The authors carried out high-throughput sequencing of TCR beta. They applied it to CD8+ and CD4+ T cells obtained from blood. The control participants were healthy donors, and these controls were matched with respect to both age and sex. Reverse transcription of about 0.5 to 1 ug RNA used random hexamers. Multiplex immunoSEQ PCR targeted 54 Vbeta and 13 Jbeta TCR beta segments. TCRdb re-called the immunoSEQ multiplex PCR reads with MiXCR, one entry per CDR3 protein. The sample holds some 120,000 distinct CDR3 sequences, approximately 96% seen once. In the case of this clonotype: Its antigen is as yet unknown.

V dropped 5 bases and J dropped 8 bases, with 13 bases sitting between them. Germline loops: CDR1 MRHNA, CDR2 SNTAGT. The CDR3 has 13 residues. The source of this sequence is a human donor in good health. This chain uses TRBV6-4 with TRBJ2-1; weak D call: TRBD1 (6 bases). The sequenced sample was CD4+ T cells from PBMCs. As DNA, the CDR3 is TGTGCCAGCAGTCCCCAACAGGGCCATGAGCAGTTCTTC. Amino acid sequence: CASSPQQGHEQFF.